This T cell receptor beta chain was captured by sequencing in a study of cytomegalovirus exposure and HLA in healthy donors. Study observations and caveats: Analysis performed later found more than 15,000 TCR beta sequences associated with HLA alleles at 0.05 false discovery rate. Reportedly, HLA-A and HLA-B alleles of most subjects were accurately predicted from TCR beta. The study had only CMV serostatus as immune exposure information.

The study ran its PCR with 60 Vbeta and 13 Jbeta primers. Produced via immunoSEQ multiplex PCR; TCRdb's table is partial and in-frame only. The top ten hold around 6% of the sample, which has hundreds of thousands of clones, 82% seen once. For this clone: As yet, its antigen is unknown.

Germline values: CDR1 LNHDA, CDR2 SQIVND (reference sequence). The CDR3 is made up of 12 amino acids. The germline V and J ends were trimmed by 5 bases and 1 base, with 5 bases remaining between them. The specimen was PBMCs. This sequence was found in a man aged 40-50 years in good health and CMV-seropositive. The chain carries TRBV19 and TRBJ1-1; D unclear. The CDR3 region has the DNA TGTGCCAGTAGTTCCGGGAACACTGAAGCTTTCTTT. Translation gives CASSSGNTEAFF.